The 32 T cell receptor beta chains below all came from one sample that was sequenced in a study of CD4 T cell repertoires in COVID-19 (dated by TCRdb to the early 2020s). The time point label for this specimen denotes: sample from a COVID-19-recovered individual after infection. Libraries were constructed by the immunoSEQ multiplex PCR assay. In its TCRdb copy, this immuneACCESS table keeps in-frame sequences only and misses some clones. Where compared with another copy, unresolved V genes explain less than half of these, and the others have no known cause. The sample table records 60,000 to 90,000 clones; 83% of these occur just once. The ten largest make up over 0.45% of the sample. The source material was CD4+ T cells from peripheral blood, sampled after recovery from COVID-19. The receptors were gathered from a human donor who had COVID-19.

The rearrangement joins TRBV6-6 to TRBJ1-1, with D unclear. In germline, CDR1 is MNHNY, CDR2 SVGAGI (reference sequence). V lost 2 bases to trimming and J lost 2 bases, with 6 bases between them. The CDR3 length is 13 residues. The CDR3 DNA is TGTGCCAGCAGTTACATAAGTAACACTGAAGCTTTCTTT. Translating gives CASSYISNTEAFF.

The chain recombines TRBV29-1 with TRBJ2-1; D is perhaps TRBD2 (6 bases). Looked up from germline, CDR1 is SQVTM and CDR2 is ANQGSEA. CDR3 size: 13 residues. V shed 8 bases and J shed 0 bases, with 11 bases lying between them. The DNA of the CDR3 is TGCAGCCTCGGGGGAAGCTCCTACAATGAGCAGTTCTTC. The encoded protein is CSLGGSSYNEQFF.

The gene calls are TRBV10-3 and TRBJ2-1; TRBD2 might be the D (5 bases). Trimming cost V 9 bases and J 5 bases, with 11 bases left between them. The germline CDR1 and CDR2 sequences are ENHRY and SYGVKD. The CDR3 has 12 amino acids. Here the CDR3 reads CAIGLNDNEQFF. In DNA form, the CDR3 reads TGTGCCATAGGACTGAACGACAATGAGCAGTTCTTC.

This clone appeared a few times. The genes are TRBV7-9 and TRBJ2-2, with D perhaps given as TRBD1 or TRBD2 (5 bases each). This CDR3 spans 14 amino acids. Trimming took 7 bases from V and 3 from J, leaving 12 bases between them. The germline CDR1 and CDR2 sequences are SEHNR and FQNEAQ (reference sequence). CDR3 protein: CASTPGRDTGELFF. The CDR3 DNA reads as TGTGCCAGCACCCCGGGGCGGGACACCGGGGAGCTGTTTTTT.

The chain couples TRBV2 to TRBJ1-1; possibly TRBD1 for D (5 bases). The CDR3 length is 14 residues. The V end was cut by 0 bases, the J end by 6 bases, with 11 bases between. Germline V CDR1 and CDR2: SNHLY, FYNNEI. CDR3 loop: CASSEAGDSAEAFF. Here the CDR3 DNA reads TGTGCCAGCAGTGAAGCGGGGGATTCGGCTGAAGCTTTCTTT.

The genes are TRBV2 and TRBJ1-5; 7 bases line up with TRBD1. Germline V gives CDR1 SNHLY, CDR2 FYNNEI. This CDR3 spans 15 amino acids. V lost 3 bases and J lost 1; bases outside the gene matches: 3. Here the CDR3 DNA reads TGTGCCAGCAGTGAGGGAGGGGGCAGCAATCAGCCCCAGCATTTT. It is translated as CASSEGGGSNQPQHF. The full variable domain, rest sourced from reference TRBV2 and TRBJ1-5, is EPEVTQTPSHQVTQMGQEVILRCVPISNHLYFYWYRQILGQKVEFLVSFYNNEISEKSEIFDDQFSVERPDGSNFTLKIRSTKLEDSAMYFCASSEGGGSNQPQHFGDGTRLSIL.

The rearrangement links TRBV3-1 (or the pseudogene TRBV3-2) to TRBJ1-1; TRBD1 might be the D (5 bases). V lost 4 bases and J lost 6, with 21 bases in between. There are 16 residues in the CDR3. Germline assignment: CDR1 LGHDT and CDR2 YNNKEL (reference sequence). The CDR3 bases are TGTGCCAGCAGCCCCTGGCAAGGGACGGGGAGACCTGAAGCTTTCTTT. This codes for CASSPWQGTGRPEAFF.

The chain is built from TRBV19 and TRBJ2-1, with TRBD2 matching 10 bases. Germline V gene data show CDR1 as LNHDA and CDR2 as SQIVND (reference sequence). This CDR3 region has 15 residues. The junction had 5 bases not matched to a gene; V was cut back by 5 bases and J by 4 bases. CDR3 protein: CASSGELAGYNEQFF. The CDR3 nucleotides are TGTGCCAGTAGTGGGGAACTAGCGGGGTACAATGAGCAGTTCTTC.

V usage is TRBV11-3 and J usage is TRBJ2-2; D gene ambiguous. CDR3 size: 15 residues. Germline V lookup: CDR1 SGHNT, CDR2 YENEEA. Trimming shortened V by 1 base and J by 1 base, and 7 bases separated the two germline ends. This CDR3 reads CASSLALGNTGELFF. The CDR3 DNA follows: TGTGCCAGCAGCTTAGCCCTGGGGAACACCGGGGAGCTGTTTTTT.

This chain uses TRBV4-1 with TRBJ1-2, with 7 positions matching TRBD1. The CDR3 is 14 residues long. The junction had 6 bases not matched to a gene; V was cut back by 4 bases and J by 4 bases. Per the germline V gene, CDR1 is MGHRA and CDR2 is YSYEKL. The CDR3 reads CASSPGTVVYGYTF. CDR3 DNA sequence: TGCGCCAGCAGCCCCGGGACAGTGGTCTATGGCTACACCTTC.

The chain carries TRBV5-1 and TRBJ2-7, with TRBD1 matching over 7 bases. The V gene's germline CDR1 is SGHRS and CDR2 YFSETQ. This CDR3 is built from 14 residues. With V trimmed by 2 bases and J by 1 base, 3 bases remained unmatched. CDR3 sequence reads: CASSLTTGSYEQYF. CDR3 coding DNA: TGCGCCAGCAGCTTAACGACAGGGTCCTACGAGCAGTACTTC.

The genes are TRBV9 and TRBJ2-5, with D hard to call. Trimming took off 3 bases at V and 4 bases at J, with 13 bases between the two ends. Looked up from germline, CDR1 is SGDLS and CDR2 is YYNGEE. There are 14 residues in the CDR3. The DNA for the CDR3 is TGTGCCAGCAGCGCGGACCCCCACCGAGAGACCCAGTACTTC. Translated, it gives CASSADPHRETQYF.

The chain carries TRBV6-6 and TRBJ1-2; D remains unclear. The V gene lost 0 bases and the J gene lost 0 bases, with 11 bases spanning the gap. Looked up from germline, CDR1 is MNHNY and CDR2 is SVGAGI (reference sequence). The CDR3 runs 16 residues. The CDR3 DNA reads TGTGCCAGCAGTTACTCAGGGCAGCATTCTAACTATGGCTACACCTTC. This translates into CASSYSGQHSNYGYTF.

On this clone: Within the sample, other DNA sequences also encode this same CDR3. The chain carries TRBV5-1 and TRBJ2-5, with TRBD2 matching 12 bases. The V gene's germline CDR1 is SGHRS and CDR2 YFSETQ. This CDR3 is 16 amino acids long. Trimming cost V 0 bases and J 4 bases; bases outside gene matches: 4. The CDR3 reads CASSLGLAGVGETQYF. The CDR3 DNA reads TGCGCCAGCAGCTTGGGACTAGCGGGAGTTGGAGAGACCCAGTACTTC.

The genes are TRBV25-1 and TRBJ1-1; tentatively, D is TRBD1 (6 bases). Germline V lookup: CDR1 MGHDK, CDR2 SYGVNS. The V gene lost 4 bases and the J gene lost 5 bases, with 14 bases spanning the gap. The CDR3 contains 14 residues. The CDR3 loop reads CASSVEGGETEAFF. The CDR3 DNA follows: TGTGCCAGCAGTGTAGAAGGGGGGGAGACTGAAGCTTTCTTT.

CDR3 bases: TGCGCCAGCAGCTTGGACGGGCCGGGGACTGAAGCTTTCTTT. Translation gives CASSLDGPGTEAFF. This chain connects TRBV5-1 to TRBJ1-1, with D uncertain. There are 14 residues in the CDR3. Germline CDR1 SGHRS, CDR2 YFSETQ. The V end was cut by 0 bases, the J end by 5 bases, with 11 bases between.

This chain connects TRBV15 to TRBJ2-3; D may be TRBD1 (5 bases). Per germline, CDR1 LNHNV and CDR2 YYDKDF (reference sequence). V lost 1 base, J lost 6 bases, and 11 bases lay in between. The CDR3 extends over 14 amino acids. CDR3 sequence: CATSRGGSEDTQYF. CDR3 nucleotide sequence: TGTGCCACCAGCAGAGGGGGCAGTGAGGATACGCAGTATTTT.

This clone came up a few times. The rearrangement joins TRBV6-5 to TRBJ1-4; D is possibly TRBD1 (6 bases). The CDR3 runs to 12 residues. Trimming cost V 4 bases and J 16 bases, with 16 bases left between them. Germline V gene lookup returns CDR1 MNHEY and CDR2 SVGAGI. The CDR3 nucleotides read TGTGCCAGCAGTTCCCGTTCCCAGGGGCCGTTTTTT. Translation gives CASSSRSQGPFF.

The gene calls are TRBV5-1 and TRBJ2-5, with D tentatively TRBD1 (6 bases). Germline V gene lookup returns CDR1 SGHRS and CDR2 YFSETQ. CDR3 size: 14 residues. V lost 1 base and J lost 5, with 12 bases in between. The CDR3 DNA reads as TGCGCCAGCAGCTTGACTGGGGGCGGGGAGACCCAGTACTTC. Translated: CASSLTGGGETQYF.

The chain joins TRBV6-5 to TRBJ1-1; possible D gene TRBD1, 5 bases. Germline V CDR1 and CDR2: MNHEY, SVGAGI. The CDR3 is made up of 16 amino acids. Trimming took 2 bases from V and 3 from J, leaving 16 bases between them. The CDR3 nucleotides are TGTGCCAGCAGTTACGCGGGGCAAAGAGGGGACACTGAAGCTTTCTTT. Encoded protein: CASSYAGQRGDTEAFF.

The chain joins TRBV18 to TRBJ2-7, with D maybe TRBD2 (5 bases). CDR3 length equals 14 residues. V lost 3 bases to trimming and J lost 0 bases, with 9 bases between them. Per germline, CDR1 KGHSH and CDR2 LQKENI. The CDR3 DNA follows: TGTGCCAGCTCACCCAGCGGTACCTCCTACGAGCAGTACTTC. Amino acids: CASSPSGTSYEQYF.

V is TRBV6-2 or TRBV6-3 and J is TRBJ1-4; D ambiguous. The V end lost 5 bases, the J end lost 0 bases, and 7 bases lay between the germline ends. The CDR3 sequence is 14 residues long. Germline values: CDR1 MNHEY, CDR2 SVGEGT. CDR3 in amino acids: CASSRSATNEKLFF. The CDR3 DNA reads TGTGCCAGCAGTAGAAGTGCAACTAATGAAAAACTGTTTTTT.

The CDR3 protein is CASSQDWTQYF. The DNA for the CDR3 is TGTGCCAGCAGCCAAGATTGGACCCAGTACTTC. The gene calls are TRBV14 and TRBJ2-5; D is undetermined. Germline V gene sequence: CDR1 SGHDN, CDR2 FVKESK. The germline V and J ends were trimmed by 0 bases and 7 bases, with 3 bases remaining between them. This CDR3 spans 11 amino acids.

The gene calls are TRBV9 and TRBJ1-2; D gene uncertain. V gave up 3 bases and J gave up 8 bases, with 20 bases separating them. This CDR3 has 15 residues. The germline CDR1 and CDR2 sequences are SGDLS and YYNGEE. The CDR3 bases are TGTGCCAGCAGCGCCCTACGGGCCTTGACGAACGGCTACACCTTC. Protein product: CASSALRALTNGYTF.

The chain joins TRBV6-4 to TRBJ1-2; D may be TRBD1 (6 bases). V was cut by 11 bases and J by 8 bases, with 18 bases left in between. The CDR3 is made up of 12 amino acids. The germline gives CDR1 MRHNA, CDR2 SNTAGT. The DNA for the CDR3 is TGTGCCCTCTATGGGGGGGGCTGGGGCTACACCTTC. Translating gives CALYGGGWGYTF.

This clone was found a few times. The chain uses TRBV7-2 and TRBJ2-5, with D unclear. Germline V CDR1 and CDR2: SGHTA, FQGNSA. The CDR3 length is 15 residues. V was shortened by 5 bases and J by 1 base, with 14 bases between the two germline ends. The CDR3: CASSTQRRGQETQYF. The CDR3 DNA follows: TGTGCCAGCAGCACCCAACGGAGAGGCCAAGAGACCCAGTACTTC.

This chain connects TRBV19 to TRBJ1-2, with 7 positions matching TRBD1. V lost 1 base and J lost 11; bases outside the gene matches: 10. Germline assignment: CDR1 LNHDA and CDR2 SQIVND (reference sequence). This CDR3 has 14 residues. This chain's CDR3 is CASSIAPGTERYTF. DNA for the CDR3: TGTGCCAGTAGTATAGCCCCCGGGACAGAGCGATACACCTTC.

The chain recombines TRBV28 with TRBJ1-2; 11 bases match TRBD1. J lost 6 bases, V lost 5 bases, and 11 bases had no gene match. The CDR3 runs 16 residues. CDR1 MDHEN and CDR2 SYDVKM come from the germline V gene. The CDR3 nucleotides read TGTGCCAGCAGTCCGGACAGGGGGCGCAGGATCGATGGCTACACCTTC. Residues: CASSPDRGRRIDGYTF.

CDR3 loop: CASNLAGAFQETQYF. CDR3 bases: TGTGCCAGCAACCTAGCGGGAGCCTTTCAAGAGACCCAGTACTTC. V and J are TRBV28 and TRBJ2-5; 10 nucleotides align to TRBD2. Trimming took 7 bases from V and 2 from J; bases not matched to a gene: 7. Per germline, CDR1 MDHEN and CDR2 SYDVKM. This CDR3 spans 15 amino acids. Full variable domain (rest looked up from reference TRBV28 and TRBJ2-5): DVKVTQSSRYLVKRTGEKVFLECVQDMDHENMFWYRQDPGLGLRLIYFSYDVKMKEKGDIPEGYSVSREKKERFSLILESASTNQTSMYLCASNLAGAFQETQYFGPGTRLLVL.

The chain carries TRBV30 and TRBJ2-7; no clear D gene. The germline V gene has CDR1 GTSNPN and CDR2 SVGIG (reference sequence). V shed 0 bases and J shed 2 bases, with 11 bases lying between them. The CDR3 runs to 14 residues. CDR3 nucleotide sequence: TGTGCCTGGAGTGTTGTCGGCAGAGCCTACGAGCAGTACTTC. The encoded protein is CAWSVVGRAYEQYF.

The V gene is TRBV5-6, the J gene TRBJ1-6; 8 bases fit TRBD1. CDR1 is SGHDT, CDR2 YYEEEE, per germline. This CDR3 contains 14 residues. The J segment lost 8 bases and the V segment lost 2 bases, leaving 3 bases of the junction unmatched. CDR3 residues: CASSFGTGHSPLHF. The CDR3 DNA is TGTGCCAGCAGCTTTGGGACAGGCCATTCACCCCTCCACTTT. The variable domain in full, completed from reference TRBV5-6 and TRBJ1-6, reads DAGVTQSPTHLIKTRGQQVTLRCSPKSGHDTVSWYQQALGQGPQFIFQYYEEEERQRGNFPDRFSGHQFPNYSSELNVNALLLGDSALYLCASSFGTGHSPLHFGNGTRLTVT.

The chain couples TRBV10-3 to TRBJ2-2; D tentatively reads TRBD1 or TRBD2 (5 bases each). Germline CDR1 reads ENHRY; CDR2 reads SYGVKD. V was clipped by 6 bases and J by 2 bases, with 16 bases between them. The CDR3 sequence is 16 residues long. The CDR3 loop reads CAIRGKGTENTGELFF. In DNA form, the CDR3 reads TGTGCCATCAGAGGAAAGGGGACCGAAAACACCGGGGAGCTGTTTTTT.